The 8 T cell receptor beta chains below were found in one sample sequenced in a study of response to subunit inactivated influenza vaccine. TCRdb redid the calling of the RT-PCR reads with MiXCR, one entry per CDR3 protein. Among just under 550,000 distinct CDR3 sequences listed, roughly 25% were seen once. These data also featured in a second study, about T cells expressing NK-cell markers. From that report: UMIs accompanied the 5'RACE template switching by which TCR beta cDNA was made.

Sequenced material: CD4+ T cells sorted from PBMCs, taken 11 to 12 days after vaccination. The receptors stem from a man between 50 and 59 years old who received an inactivated influenza vaccine.

The chain uses TRBV29-1 and TRBJ2-2, with 9 positions matching TRBD1. CDR3 length: 12 residues. Germline V gene lookup returns CDR1 SQVTM and CDR2 ANQGSEA. V was pared by 7 bases and J by 6 bases, with 3 bases of the junction left unmatched. The chain's CDR3 is CSGYRGPGELFF. CDR3 sequence (DNA): TGCAGCGGATACAGGGGGCCCGGGGAGCTGTTTTTT.

The gene calls are TRBV6-5 and TRBJ1-1; TRBD1 agrees at 8 bases. V was clipped by 4 bases and J by 8 bases; unmatched bases: 12. The CDR3 sequence is 15 residues long. The germline CDR1 and CDR2 sequences are MNHEY and SVGAGI. CDR3 bases: TGTGCCAGCAGTTCCCAAGGACAGGGAGGTTCGGAAGCTTTCTTT. Translation gives CASSSQGQGGSEAFF.

J is TRBJ2-7 and V is TRBV12-3 or TRBV12-4, with 10 bases that match TRBD2. V was clipped by 5 bases and J by 8 bases; unmatched bases: 12. This CDR3 is 15 amino acids long. CDR3 in amino acids: CASSPRTSGIVKQYF. The CDR3 DNA reads as TGTGCCAGCAGTCCTCGGACTAGCGGCATAGTTAAGCAGTACTTC.

This clonotype has a handful of counts. This chain connects TRBV7-2 to TRBJ2-7, with a weak D call TRBD1 (5 bases). CDR1 and CDR2 (germline): SGHTA, FQGNSA. CDR3 length: 13 amino acids. V was trimmed by 1 base and J by 5 bases, leaving 9 bases between them. The CDR3 sequence: CASSLVGAHEQYF. The CDR3 DNA sequence: TGTGCCAGCAGCTTAGTAGGGGCCCACGAGCAGTACTTC.

The chain employs TRBV28 and TRBJ1-5; no reliable D call. The V and J ends lost 5 bases and 3 bases respectively, with 14 bases between them. The CDR3 length is 15 residues. Germline V gene sequence: CDR1 MDHEN, CDR2 SYDVKM. CDR3 sequence (DNA): TGTGCCAGCAGTCCAGGCTTTCCCCTCAATCAGCCCCAGCATTTT. Residues: CASSPGFPLNQPQHF. Using reference TRBV28 and TRBJ1-5 for the parts outside the CDR3, the full variable domain is DVKVTQSSRYLVKRTGEKVFLECVQDMDHENMFWYRQDPGLGLRLIYFSYDVKMKEKGDIPEGYSVSREKKERFSLILESASTNQTSMYLCASSPGFPLNQPQHFGDGTRLSIL.

This clonotype was detected a few times. The rearrangement links TRBV28 to TRBJ1-2, with 8 nucleotides matching TRBD1. The J segment lost 7 bases and the V segment lost 2 bases, leaving 9 bases of the junction unmatched. The CDR3 runs to 15 residues. Germline V CDR1 and CDR2: MDHEN, SYDVKM. CDR3 sequence reads: CASSLLMQGAGGYTF. The CDR3 coding sequence is TGTGCCAGCAGTTTACTTATGCAGGGGGCGGGTGGCTACACCTTC.

There are a few counts of this clonotype. The J gene is TRBJ2-7, the V gene TRBV6-1, with D possibly matching TRBD1 (6 bases). The CDR3 contains 16 residues. Germline-derived CDR1 and CDR2 are MNHNS and SASEGT. The V gene lost 7 bases and the J gene lost 6 bases, with 25 bases spanning the gap. The CDR3 loop is CASKLGDTISSSEQYF. DNA for the CDR3: TGTGCCAGCAAGCTCGGGGACACCATCTCGTCTAGCGAGCAGTACTTC.

The chain couples TRBV27 to TRBJ2-3; the D gene is possibly TRBD2 (6 bases). CDR1 and CDR2 (germline): MNHEY, SMNVEV (reference sequence). The V end was cut by 5 bases, the J end by 6 bases, with 18 bases between. The CDR3 sequence is 15 residues long. The CDR3 DNA reads TGTGCCAGCAGTAGCCGGGACTCCAGAGGCGATACGCAGTATTTT. Translation: CASSSRDSRGDTQYF.